These 22 T cell receptor beta chains were all obtained from the same sample, sequenced in a study of cytomegalovirus exposure and HLA in healthy donors. The PCR was carried out with 60 Vbeta primers and 13 Jbeta primers. TCRdb keeps only in-frame clones here, not all; method: immunoSEQ multiplex PCR. In the table there are approximately 130,000 clones, approximately 72% of which are singletons. The sample comprised PBMCs. The receptor set was obtained from a woman in her forties or fifties in good health and CMV-seropositive.

The genes are TRBV6-5 and TRBJ2-3; D gene uncertain. Trimming took off 5 bases at V and 3 bases at J, with 12 bases between the two ends. The CDR3 has 14 amino acids. Germline V CDR1 and CDR2: MNHEY, SVGAGI. The CDR3 DNA reads TGTGCCAGCAGTACCTCCCTATCGACAGATACGCAGTATTTT. It codes for CASSTSLSTDTQYF.

The chain is built from TRBV10-3 and TRBJ1-1, with 9 bases lining up with TRBD1. V lost 5 bases to trimming and J lost 8 bases; unmatched junction nucleotides: 9. The CDR3 has 14 residues. Per germline, CDR1 ENHRY and CDR2 SYGVKD. CDR3 sequence reads: CAISPGTGSFEAFF. Written as DNA, the CDR3 is TGTGCCATCAGTCCCGGGACAGGGAGTTTCGAAGCTTTCTTT.

This clone was recorded a few times. The chain combines TRBV5-1 with TRBJ1-2; 8 nucleotides agree with TRBD1. The V gene's germline CDR1 is SGHRS and CDR2 YFSETQ. The junction had 5 bases not matched to a gene; V was cut back by 3 bases and J by 4 bases. The CDR3 sequence is 14 residues long. The CDR3 is CASSSGGAGYGYTF. The CDR3, as DNA: TGCGCCAGCAGCTCAGGGGGCGCTGGCTATGGCTACACCTTC.

The CDR3: CASSPTGMNTEAFF. DNA for the CDR3: TGTGCCAGCTCACCAACAGGTATGAACACTGAAGCTTTCTTT. This chain uses TRBV18 with TRBJ1-1; tentative D call: TRBD1 (5 bases). V dropped 2 bases and J dropped 0 bases, with 7 bases sitting between them. Germline lookup yields CDR1 KGHSH and CDR2 LQKENI. The CDR3 is 14 residues long.

The chain uses TRBV5-1 and TRBJ1-3, with 8 bases aligning to TRBD1. This CDR3 is built from 16 residues. The germline V gene encodes CDR1 SGHRS and CDR2 YFSETQ. The V segment lost 4 bases and the J segment 4 bases; nucleotides outside the gene matches: 10. This CDR3 reads CASSAAPRGPGNTIYF. CDR3 in DNA: TGCGCCAGCAGCGCGGCACCCAGGGGGCCCGGAAACACCATATATTTT.

The chain combines TRBV10-3 with TRBJ2-6, with 8 bases that match TRBD1. Germline V lookup: CDR1 ENHRY, CDR2 SYGVKD. Losses at the gene ends were 11 bases for V and 1 base for J; bases not matched to a gene: 13. The CDR3 extends over 17 amino acids. The CDR3 DNA reads TGTGCCTCCACGACGGGGCAGGGGGCTTCTGGGGCCAACGTCCTGACTTTC. It specifies CASTTGQGASGANVLTF.

This chain uses TRBV29-1 with TRBJ2-5; unclear D gene. Looked up from germline, CDR1 is SQVTM and CDR2 is ANQGSEA. The V end was cut by 5 bases, the J end by 4 bases, with 11 bases between. The CDR3 is 12 amino acids. CDR3 protein: CSVHYSSETQYF. CDR3 DNA: TGCAGCGTTCATTACAGTTCAGAGACCCAGTACTTC.

This chain links TRBV5-8 with TRBJ2-7; 7 bases fit TRBD1. Germline CDR1 SGHTS, CDR2 YDEGEE. The V and J ends lost 5 bases and 3 bases, in that order; junction bases with no gene match: 11. CDR3 length: 15 residues. The DNA for the CDR3 is TGTGCCAGCAGAGTCCGGGACAGTTTATTCTACGAGCAGTACTTC. Translated: CASRVRDSLFYEQYF.

This chain links TRBV7-9 with TRBJ1-4, with 7 bases aligning to TRBD1. The CDR3 sequence is 14 residues long. Germline V gene sequence: CDR1 SEHNR, CDR2 FQNEAQ (reference sequence). V was clipped by 5 bases and J by 6 bases; unmatched bases: 6. CDR3 region: CASSQTGLDEKLFF. The CDR3 DNA sequence: TGTGCCAGCAGCCAGACAGGGTTGGATGAAAAACTGTTTTTT.

The CDR3 here is CASSSRDNLGEQYF. The CDR3 DNA reads TGCGCCAGCAGCTCACGGGACAATTTGGGGGAGCAGTACTTC. V gene TRBV5-1 combines with J gene TRBJ2-7; possibly TRBD1 for D (6 bases). The CDR3 is made up of 14 amino acids. From germline, CDR1 is SGHRS and CDR2 YFSETQ. V was clipped by 3 bases and J by 7 bases, with 17 bases between them.

The chain uses TRBV6-5 and TRBJ2-7; the match to TRBD1 covers 8 bases. The germline gives CDR1 MNHEY, CDR2 SVGAGI. The CDR3 covers 14 residues. The trim removed 6 bases at V and 3 bases at J, leaving 7 bases unmatched. CDR3 sequence: CASRGQGRGYEQYF. The CDR3 DNA reads TGTGCCAGCAGAGGACAGGGTAGGGGCTACGAGCAGTACTTC.

This clone was detected a few times. J is TRBJ1-2 and V is TRBV7-2; TRBD1 is a possible D gene (6 bases). This CDR3 region has 16 residues. V was trimmed by 5 bases and J by 3 bases, leaving 19 bases between them. Looked up from germline, CDR1 is SGHTA and CDR2 is FQGNSA. The CDR3 DNA follows: TGTGCCAGCAGCCGAAGCCTCACAGGGAGCCACTATGGCTACACCTTC. Amino acids: CASSRSLTGSHYGYTF.

This sequence joins TRBV5-4 and TRBJ1-1; 10 bases match TRBD1. The CDR3 is 14 residues long. V gave up 4 bases and J gave up 3 bases; unmatched junction bases: 3. In germline, CDR1 is SGHNT, CDR2 YYREEE (reference sequence). The CDR3 region has the DNA TGTGCCAGCAGCCCTGGGACAGGGGACACTGAAGCTTTCTTT. Its translation: CASSPGTGDTEAFF.

V is TRBV6-6 and J is TRBJ2-5; no definite D call. The CDR3 covers 11 residues. The V end was cut by 5 bases, the J end by 5 bases, with 6 bases between. CDR1 is MNHNY, CDR2 SVGAGI, per germline (reference sequence). The CDR3 loop is CASSNGETQYF. The CDR3, as DNA: TGTGCCAGCAGTAACGGGGAGACCCAGTACTTC.

The chain combines TRBV15 with TRBJ2-7, with 7 bases lining up with TRBD1. Germline CDR1 reads LNHNV; CDR2 reads YYDKDF (reference sequence). The V and J ends lost 5 bases and 0 bases, in that order; junction bases with no gene match: 1. This CDR3 has 13 amino acids. CDR3 loop: CATSGTVSYEQYF. The CDR3 region has the DNA TGTGCCACCAGCGGGACAGTCTCCTACGAGCAGTACTTC.

The rearrangement uses TRBV10-3 and TRBJ1-1; D remains unclear. V was cut by 6 bases and J by 1 base, with 12 bases left in between. The CDR3 totals 14 residues. Germline CDR1 reads ENHRY; CDR2 reads SYGVKD. This CDR3 is CAISHPDWNTEAFF. The CDR3 DNA follows: TGTGCCATCAGCCACCCGGACTGGAACACTGAAGCTTTCTTT.

The chain carries TRBV29-1 and TRBJ2-3, with D perhaps matching TRBD1 (6 bases). The CDR3 runs 12 residues. The V gene lost 6 bases and the J gene lost 3 bases, with 10 bases spanning the gap. The germline V gene encodes CDR1 SQVTM and CDR2 ANQGSEA. This CDR3 is CSVDTGTDTQYF. The CDR3 DNA reads TGCAGCGTCGATACAGGGACAGATACGCAGTATTTT.

V and J are TRBV9 and TRBJ1-2, with TRBD1 as a possible D gene (5 bases). Trimming stripped 0 bases from V and 0 bases from J, with 15 bases between. Germline lookup yields CDR1 SGDLS and CDR2 YYNGEE. There are 17 residues in the CDR3. The CDR3 DNA reads TGTGCCAGCAGCGTAGGCGAATTCAGGGTAGCTAACTATGGCTACACCTTC. Encoded protein: CASSVGEFRVANYGYTF.

The chain carries TRBV5-1 and TRBJ2-5; possibly TRBD2 for D (5 bases). The CDR3 has 15 amino acids. The germline CDR1 and CDR2 sequences are SGHRS and YFSETQ. V was shortened by 0 bases and J by 5 bases, with 14 bases between the two germline ends. CDR3 nucleotide sequence: TGCGCCAGCAGCTTGGCAGGAACGGGGAGCGAGACCCAGTACTTC. It yields the protein CASSLAGTGSETQYF.

This rearrangement joins TRBV11-2 to TRBJ2-2, with TRBD1 matching 12 bases. The V segment lost 1 base and the J segment 13 bases; nucleotides outside the gene matches: 16. CDR1 is SGHAT, CDR2 FQNNGV, per germline. The CDR3 has 18 amino acids. CDR3 in amino acids: CASSLGPGGQGAQVWLFF. In DNA form, the CDR3 reads TGTGCCAGCAGCTTAGGCCCGGGGGGACAGGGGGCGCAGGTTTGGCTGTTTTTT.

This sequence joins TRBV27 and TRBJ2-5; 10 bases align to TRBD1. The end of the DNA is better explained by TRBJ2-7, so the J call may be wrong. In germline, CDR1 is MNHEY, CDR2 SMNVEV (reference sequence). The length of the CDR3 is 14 residues. The CDR3: CASSWGTGVREQYF. The CDR3 nucleotides are TGTGCCAGCAGTTGGGGGACAGGGGTGCGCGAGCAGTACTTC.

A few counts support this clone. The rearrangement uses TRBV6-1 and TRBJ2-3, with TRBD1 as a possible D gene (5 bases). V shed 1 base and J shed 4 bases, with 12 bases lying between them. The CDR3 has 15 residues. Germline V CDR1 and CDR2: MNHNS, SASEGT. CDR3 sequence reads: CASSEGAGPPDTQYF. In DNA form, the CDR3 reads TGTGCCAGCAGTGAAGGGGCAGGGCCCCCAGATACGCAGTATTTT.